The 16 T cell receptor beta chains below were found in one sample sequenced in a study of control samples from healthy donors and cancer patients (dated by TCRdb to about 2020). The library was generated by the immunoSEQ multiplex PCR assay. In its TCRdb copy, this immuneACCESS table keeps in-frame sequences only and misses some clones. Where compared with another copy, unresolved V genes explain less than half of these, and the others have no known cause. The sample data list tens of thousands of clones, and 95% of these were observed just once. The top ten hold less than 2.5% of the sample. Sequencing was performed on blood. Every receptor here comes from a man in his thirties or forties in good health.

Written as DNA, the CDR3 is TGTGCCAGCAGCGCCGCAGGGTACTATGGCTACACCTTC. It is translated as CASSAAGYYGYTF. The chain couples TRBV6-5 to TRBJ1-2, with D perhaps matching TRBD1 (5 bases). The length of the CDR3 is 13 residues. Trimming cost V 6 bases and J 3 bases, with 11 bases left between them. CDR1 is MNHEY and CDR2 is SVGAGI in the germline V gene.

V and J are TRBV11-3 and TRBJ2-5; TRBD1 might be the D (5 bases). The germline gives CDR1 SGHNT, CDR2 YENEEA. The CDR3 is 13 amino acids. Trimming stripped 6 bases from V and 6 bases from J, with 14 bases between. The CDR3 region has the DNA TGTGCCAGCAGAAGCAGGGTTCGGAAGACCCAGTACTTC. Protein product: CASRSRVRKTQYF.

This chain links TRBV5-1 with TRBJ2-1; 8 bases line up with TRBD2. CDR1 and CDR2 from the germline V gene are SGHRS and YFSETQ. The CDR3 contains 15 residues. V lost 4 bases to trimming and J lost 6 bases; unmatched junction nucleotides: 9. CDR3 loop: CASSRGELAVNEQFF. The CDR3 DNA reads as TGCGCCAGCAGCCGCGGCGAACTAGCGGTCAATGAGCAGTTCTTC.

The chain employs TRBV19 and TRBJ2-2; D may be TRBD2 (5 bases). V dropped 4 bases and J dropped 0 bases, with 12 bases sitting between them. The V gene's germline CDR1 is LNHDA and CDR2 SQIVND (reference sequence). The CDR3 loop spans 16 amino acids. CDR3 in DNA: TGTGCCAGTAGTAGAGAGGGTGGATCGAACACCGGGGAGCTGTTTTTT. Its translation is CASSREGGSNTGELFF.

This chain connects TRBV4-1 to TRBJ2-2; D is ambiguous. The germline V gene has CDR1 MGHRA and CDR2 YSYEKL. Trimming removed 4 bases at V and 2 bases at J, with 14 bases between. The CDR3 has 16 residues. The CDR3 spells CASSLDRLTNTGELFF. The CDR3 nucleotides are TGCGCCAGCAGCCTGGACCGGCTTACTAACACCGGGGAGCTGTTTTTT.

This clone was seen a single time. This sequence joins TRBV28 and TRBJ2-2, with D possibly being TRBD1 or TRBD2 (5 bases each). This CDR3 has 15 residues. In germline, CDR1 is MDHEN, CDR2 SYDVKM. Trimming shortened V by 6 bases and J by 1 base, and 12 bases separated the two germline ends. The CDR3 nucleotides read TGTGCCAGCAGCCCGGGACGGATGAACACCGGGGAGCTGTTTTTT. It specifies CASSPGRMNTGELFF.

The V call is TRBV4-2, the J call TRBJ2-1; a possible D gene is TRBD2 (6 bases). Germline CDR1 LGHNA, CDR2 YNFKEQ. The CDR3 has 15 residues. V was cut by 3 bases and J by 3 bases, with 12 bases left in between. Here the CDR3 DNA reads TGTGCCAGCAGCCACCTGGCGGGAAACTACAATGAGCAGTTCTTC. Protein product: CASSHLAGNYNEQFF.

The rearrangement joins TRBV7-3 to TRBJ2-2, with D maybe TRBD2 (5 bases). The CDR3 loop spans 14 amino acids. Germline V lookup: CDR1 SGHTA, CDR2 FQGTGA. V shed 6 bases and J shed 1 base, with 9 bases lying between them. CDR3 DNA sequence: TGTGCCAGCAGACGGGGTCAGAACACCGGGGAGCTGTTTTTT. Translated: CASRRGQNTGELFF.

The chain recombines TRBV7-3 with TRBJ2-2; 11 positions match TRBD1. The V and J ends lost 5 bases and 7 bases, in that order; junction bases with no gene match: 9. Germline V gene lookup returns CDR1 SGHTA and CDR2 FQGTGA. This CDR3 is built from 16 residues. CDR3 coding DNA: TGTGCCAGCAGCGCCCGGACAGGGGGCGCGATCGGGGAGCTGTTTTTT. Protein: CASSARTGGAIGELFF.

This clone was observed a single time. This sequence joins TRBV6-5 and TRBJ2-3; the match to TRBD2 covers 10 bases. Looked up from germline, CDR1 is MNHEY and CDR2 is SVGAGI. Losses at the gene ends were 5 bases for V and 3 bases for J; bases not matched to a gene: 5. The length of the CDR3 is 15 residues. DNA of the CDR3: TGTGCCAGCAGTCTCGGGACTAGCGAAACAGATACGCAGTATTTT. It encodes CASSLGTSETDTQYF.

The chain recombines TRBV5-4 with TRBJ2-5; possible D gene TRBD2, 6 bases. Germline V gives CDR1 SGHNT, CDR2 YYREEE (reference sequence). V was shortened by 3 bases and J by 1 base, with 10 bases between the two germline ends. There are 14 residues in the CDR3. Here the CDR3 DNA reads TGTGCCAGCAGCTCGGACTACCGCCAAGAGACCCAGTACTTC. This encodes CASSSDYRQETQYF.

This CDR3 is CASSEDREVRDYGYTF. CDR3 nucleotides: TGTGCCAGCAGTGAGGACAGGGAAGTTAGAGACTATGGCTACACCTTC. The chain recombines TRBV25-1 with TRBJ1-2; 8 bases are shared with TRBD1. This CDR3 has 16 residues. V was pared by 3 bases and J by 3 bases, with 9 bases of the junction left unmatched. The germline V gene encodes CDR1 MGHDK and CDR2 SYGVNS.

This clone was seen just once. The chain combines TRBV9 with TRBJ1-2; a possible D gene is TRBD1 (6 bases). The length of the CDR3 is 16 residues. From germline, CDR1 is SGDLS and CDR2 YYNGEE. Trimming shortened V by 0 bases and J by 3 bases, and 15 bases separated the two germline ends. Here the CDR3 DNA reads TGTGCCAGCAGCGTAGCCCGGGACAACCCTTACTATGGCTACACCTTC. Translated, it gives CASSVARDNPYYGYTF.

V gene TRBV19 combines with J gene TRBJ1-3; the D is unclear. Germline V CDR1 and CDR2: LNHDA, SQIVND (reference sequence). This CDR3 spans 14 amino acids. The ends were cut back, 3 bases at V and 2 bases at J, with 8 bases in the middle. DNA of the CDR3: TGTGCCAGTAGTATTCCACAGCCTGGAAACACCATATATTTT. Translated: CASSIPQPGNTIYF.

The chain recombines TRBV28 with TRBJ2-5, with D possibly matching TRBD1 (5 bases). V was shortened by 6 bases and J by 4 bases, with 18 bases between the two germline ends. Germline CDR1 is MDHEN and CDR2 is SYDVKM. This CDR3 region has 15 residues. The CDR3 region has the DNA TGTGCCAGCAGCTCCACAGAAGGGGCGCCAGAGACCCAGTACTTC. It specifies CASSSTEGAPETQYF.

The chain combines TRBV29-1 with TRBJ1-1; 7 bases fit TRBD1. The CDR3 sequence is 12 residues long. Germline trimming cut 6 bases from V and 2 bases from J; bases unmatched to any gene: 3. CDR1 and CDR2 (germline): SQVTM, ANQGSEA. The CDR3: CSVGQKNTEAFF. CDR3 nucleotides: TGCAGCGTGGGACAGAAAAACACTGAAGCTTTCTTT. The variable domain in full, with the rest retrieved from reference TRBV29-1 and TRBJ1-1, is SAVISQKPSRDICQRGTSLTIQCQVDSQVTMMFWYRQQPGQSLTLIATANQGSEATYESGFVIDKFPISRPNLTFSTLTVSNMSPEDSSIYLCSVGQKNTEAFFGQGTRLTVV.